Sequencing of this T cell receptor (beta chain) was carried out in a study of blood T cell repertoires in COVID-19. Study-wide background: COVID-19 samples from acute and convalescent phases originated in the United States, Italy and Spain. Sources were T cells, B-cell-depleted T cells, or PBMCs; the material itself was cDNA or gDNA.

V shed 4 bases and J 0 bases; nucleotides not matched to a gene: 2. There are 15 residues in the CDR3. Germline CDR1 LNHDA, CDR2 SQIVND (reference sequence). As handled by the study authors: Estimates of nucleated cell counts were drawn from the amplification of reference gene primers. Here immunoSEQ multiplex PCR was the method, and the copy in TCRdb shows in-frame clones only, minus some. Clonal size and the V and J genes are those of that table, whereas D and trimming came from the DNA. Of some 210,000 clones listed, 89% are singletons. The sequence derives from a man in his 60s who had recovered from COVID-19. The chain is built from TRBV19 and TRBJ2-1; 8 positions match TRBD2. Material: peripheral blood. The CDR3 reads CASSTSGGSYNEQFF. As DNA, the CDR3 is TGTGCCAGTAGTACAAGCGGGGGCTCCTACAATGAGCAGTTCTTC.